This TCR beta chain stems from a study of T cell repertoires in cytomegalovirus infection. Overall study: Based on public TCR beta signatures, there were indications of CMV infection and of a matching HLA type. Overall study findings and caveats: Adding up the frequency of public TCR beta families identified people who carried CMV plus the relevant HLA.

This clonotype was observed many times. Its cognate antigen is unknown. TCRdb processed the reads anew with MiXCR; each CDR3 protein has one entry. The sample includes under 450,000 distinct CDR3 sequences, just under 35% of them seen just once. V was cut by 1 base and J by 5 bases, with 6 bases left in between. The germline gives CDR1 SGHVS, CDR2 FNYEAQ. CDR3 size: 13 residues. The chain carries TRBV7-6 and TRBJ1-5, with D unresolved. The sample consisted of cultured PBMCs, taken from culture after CMV antigen stimulation. The clonotype originates from a human donor in good health (CMV status not recorded). Some clones in this sample may be carry-over from other donors' samples. This CDR3 is CASSLGRYQPQHF. CDR3 bases: TGTGCCAGCAGCTTAGGCCGGTATCAGCCCCAGCATTTT.